The 29 T cell receptor beta chains presented below share a single source sample, sequenced in a study of PD-1 blockade in classical Hodgkin lymphoma. Generated by immunoSEQ multiplex PCR, the TCRdb table keeps only in-frame clones and is missing some. The sample includes 85,000 to 90,000 clones, 90% of them seen just once. Time point described: cycle 4 day 1 (C4D1), after five to seven weeks of nivolumab. Brentuximab vedotin exposure varied among the patients, all of whom had relapsed after autologous stem cell transplantation. The starting material was peripheral blood mononuclear cells (PBMCs), obtained before the fourth cycle of nivolumab. These receptors all stem from a human donor with classical Hodgkin lymphoma.

J is TRBJ2-3 and V is TRBV6-4, with TRBD2 matching over 10 bases. Germline assignment: CDR1 MRHNA and CDR2 SNTAGT. There are 16 residues in the CDR3. The V gene end was trimmed by 0 bases and the J gene end by 4 bases; junction bases not matched to a gene: 4. Here the CDR3 reads CASSDSSGGASDTQYF. Here the CDR3 DNA reads TGTGCCAGCAGTGACTCCAGCGGGGGGGCATCAGATACGCAGTATTTT.

V is TRBV21-1 and J is TRBJ2-7. TRBV21-1 is classified as a pseudogene. CDR3 length: 15 amino acids. The CDR3 DNA follows: TGTGCCAGCGGGGGTAAGATGCGGGTTGCCTACGAGCAGTACTTC. Its translation is CASGGKMRVAYEQYF.

The rearrangement links TRBV4-2 to TRBJ1-2, with D tentatively TRBD1 (6 bases). CDR1 is LGHNA, CDR2 YNFKEQ, per germline. This CDR3 is built from 16 residues. Trimming pared 6 bases from V and 0 bases from J, leaving 17 bases between. The CDR3 bases are TGTGCCAGCAGTCCTTCGGTCGGGGGCGCTAACTATGGCTACACCTTC. Translation gives CASSPSVGGANYGYTF.

The chain employs TRBV7-9 and TRBJ2-1; no reliable D call. Germline V gene lookup returns CDR1 SEHNR and CDR2 FQNEAQ (reference sequence). V was cut by 5 bases and J by 7 bases, with 15 bases left in between. The CDR3 consists of 14 residues. The CDR3 loop is CASSLSSGLNEQFF. DNA of the CDR3: TGTGCCAGCAGCCTTAGTTCAGGCTTGAATGAGCAGTTCTTC.

The chain joins TRBV28 to TRBJ1-2, with D possibly being TRBD1 (5 bases). Trimming stripped 6 bases from V and 8 bases from J, with 19 bases between. This CDR3 comprises 14 residues. Germline CDR1 is MDHEN and CDR2 is SYDVKM. The CDR3 region is CASRGSPPRGGYTF. Written as DNA, the CDR3 is TGTGCCAGCAGGGGGAGCCCGCCGCGGGGGGGCTACACCTTC.

This sequence joins TRBV11-2 and TRBJ1-1; 9 positions agree with TRBD1. From germline, CDR1 is SGHAT and CDR2 FQNNGV. The J segment lost 7 bases and the V segment lost 1 base, leaving 10 bases of the junction unmatched. This CDR3 has 16 residues. CDR3 DNA sequence: TGTGCCAGCAGCTTAGTCGCCTCCGGGACAGGGATTGAAGCTTTCTTT. It encodes CASSLVASGTGIEAFF.

This sequence joins TRBV6-6 and TRBJ2-5; TRBD1 matches at 7 bases. The CDR3 sequence is 15 residues long. The J segment lost 1 base and the V segment lost 0 bases, leaving 2 bases of the junction unmatched. Germline values: CDR1 MNHNY, CDR2 SVGAGI (reference sequence). The CDR3 DNA reads TGTGCCAGCAGTTACTCGGGGACAGTCCAAGAGACCCAGTACTTC. Encoded protein: CASSYSGTVQETQYF.

V is TRBV7-2 and J is TRBJ2-5; 8 positions match TRBD2. V shed 4 bases and J 2 bases; nucleotides not matched to a gene: 18. Germline V gene data show CDR1 as SGHTA and CDR2 as FQGNSA. The CDR3 loop spans 19 amino acids. Here the CDR3 DNA reads TGTGCCAGCAGCTCGATAGAGCGGGGGAGACGACGGGGGCAAGAGACCCAGTACTTC. Residues: CASSSIERGRRRGQETQYF.

This clone is a singleton in its sample. V usage is TRBV13 and J usage is TRBJ2-5; D is undetermined. Germline V gives CDR1 PRHDT, CDR2 FYEKMQ (reference sequence). Between the trimmed V and J ends, which lost 1 base and 5 bases, there was a span of 8 bases. The CDR3 consists of 13 residues. Here the CDR3 reads CASSLEQQETQYF. CDR3 in DNA: TGTGCCAGCAGCTTAGAACAGCAGGAGACCCAGTACTTC.

This clone was seen once. The gene calls are TRBV7-9 and TRBJ1-2; no reliable D call. The V and J ends lost 5 bases and 8 bases respectively, with 12 bases between them. Germline V lookup: CDR1 SEHNR, CDR2 FQNEAQ (reference sequence). This CDR3 has 12 residues. CDR3 nucleotide sequence: TGTGCCAGCAGCAACGCAGTGGGCGGCTACACCTTC. The encoded protein is CASSNAVGGYTF. Drawing the rest from reference TRBV7-9 and TRBJ1-2, the complete variable domain is DTGVSQNPRHKITKRGQNVTFRCDPISEHNRLYWYRQTLGQGPEFLTYFQNEAQLEKSRLLSDRFSAERPKGSFSTLEIQRTEQGDSAMYLCASSNAVGGYTFGSGTRLTVV.

CDR3 in amino acids: CASSKGRDRGRVGYGYTF. In DNA, the CDR3 is TGTGCCAGCAGCAAAGGTAGGGACAGGGGGCGCGTGGGCTATGGCTACACCTTC. The rearrangement joins TRBV21-1 to TRBJ1-2; the D call of TRBD1 is as the table states it, not checked on the DNA. TRBV21-1 is flagged as a pseudogene. The CDR3 totals 18 residues.

The rearrangement joins TRBV19 to TRBJ2-7; D unresolved. Germline-derived CDR1 and CDR2 are LNHDA and SQIVND (reference sequence). This CDR3 region has 17 residues. V lost 5 bases, J lost 3 bases, and 23 bases lay in between. CDR3 sequence (DNA): TGTGCCAGTAGTGCAGGATACTTCGCGCCGCAATACTACGAGCAGTACTTC. Its protein is CASSAGYFAPQYYEQYF.

The chain couples TRBV11-2 to TRBJ2-7; no firm D call. CDR3 length: 14 amino acids. Germline V lookup: CDR1 SGHAT, CDR2 FQNNGV. Trimming cost V 2 bases and J 0 bases, with 8 bases left between them. The CDR3 DNA reads as TGTGCCAGCAGCTTATCACTGAGCTCCTACGAGCAGTACTTC. Its protein is CASSLSLSSYEQYF.

This chain links TRBV10-3 with TRBJ2-2; D gene ambiguous. Germline-derived CDR1 and CDR2 are ENHRY and SYGVKD. Trimming took off 5 bases at V and 4 bases at J, with 5 bases between the two ends. The CDR3 runs to 12 residues. CDR3 in amino acids: CAISYGTGELFF. For the CDR3, the DNA is TGTGCCATCAGTTATGGCACCGGGGAGCTGTTTTTT.

The V and J genes are TRBV2 and TRBJ1-2; D might be TRBD1 (5 bases). Trimming removed 3 bases from V and 3 bases from J, with 11 bases in between. Germline V gene data show CDR1 as SNHLY and CDR2 as FYNNEI. CDR3 length: 14 residues. The CDR3 reads CASSDEGAHYGYTF. The CDR3 nucleotides read TGTGCCAGCAGTGACGAAGGGGCTCACTATGGCTACACCTTC.

J is TRBJ2-3 and V is TRBV6-5; the match to TRBD2 covers 8 bases. Germline values: CDR1 MNHEY, CDR2 SVGAGI. The CDR3 is 16 residues long. V shed 0 bases and J 4 bases; nucleotides not matched to a gene: 6. CDR3 nucleotide sequence: TGTGCCAGCAGTTACTCCGGGGGGGGGCCCCCAGATACGCAGTATTTT. Translated: CASSYSGGGPPDTQYF.

The rearrangement links TRBV2 to TRBJ2-1; D is ambiguous. The CDR3 runs 11 residues. The germline V and J ends were trimmed by 3 bases and 8 bases, with 5 bases remaining between them. The germline V gene encodes CDR1 SNHLY and CDR2 FYNNEI. The CDR3 DNA reads TGTGCCAGCAGTGACTGGGATGAGCAGTTCTTC. Its protein is CASSDWDEQFF.

The rearrangement links TRBV6-6 to TRBJ2-7, with D possibly called TRBD1 or TRBD2 (5 bases each). V lost 4 bases and J lost 0, with 10 bases in between. Germline V CDR1 and CDR2: MNHNY, SVGAGI (reference sequence). The length of the CDR3 is 14 residues. CDR3 DNA sequence: TGTGCCAGCAGTTCTTGGGACGCCTCCTACGAGCAGTACTTC. Protein sequence: CASSSWDASYEQYF.

The V and J genes are TRBV10-1 and TRBJ2-2; TRBD2 is a possible D gene (7 bases). Germline CDR1 reads WNHNN; CDR2 reads SYGVQD (reference sequence). V was cut by 3 bases and J by 0 bases, with 14 bases left in between. This CDR3 is 17 amino acids long. This chain's CDR3 is CASSDWGGLANTGELFF. The CDR3 DNA reads as TGCGCCAGCAGTGACTGGGGGGGGCTTGCGAACACCGGGGAGCTGTTTTTT.

The chain links TRBV27 to TRBJ1-2; a possible D gene is TRBD1 (6 bases). CDR3 length: 14 amino acids. The germline gives CDR1 MNHEY, CDR2 SMNVEV (reference sequence). V was clipped by 3 bases and J by 1 base, with 9 bases between them. This chain's CDR3 is CASSLKGGNYGYTF. Written as DNA, the CDR3 is TGTGCCAGCAGTTTGAAGGGGGGTAACTATGGCTACACCTTC.

The V gene is TRBV4-3, the J gene TRBJ2-1; D call uncertain. The CDR3 is 17 residues long. Germline V gives CDR1 LGHNA, CDR2 YSLEER. With 1 base removed from V and 8 bases from J, the gap between germline ends came to 21 bases. CDR3 loop: CASSQARPNDPYHEQFF. The CDR3 DNA follows: TGCGCCAGCAGCCAAGCCCGACCTAATGATCCGTACCATGAGCAGTTCTTC.

The chain recombines TRBV7-9 with TRBJ2-7, with 8 bases that match TRBD2. This CDR3 spans 14 amino acids. Germline loops: CDR1 SEHNR, CDR2 FQNEAQ (reference sequence). Trimming at V came to 7 bases and at J to 6 bases, leaving 11 bases not matched to a gene. The CDR3 region is CASTQASGGFEQYF. DNA for the CDR3: TGTGCCAGCACCCAAGCCAGCGGGGGATTCGAGCAGTACTTC.

The chain links TRBV7-9 to TRBJ1-1, with D hard to call. The CDR3 runs 11 residues. CDR1 and CDR2 (germline): SEHNR, FQNEAQ (reference sequence). The V gene lost 7 bases and the J gene lost 7 bases, with 10 bases spanning the gap. The CDR3 here is CASNQESEAFF. CDR3 nucleotide sequence: TGTGCCAGCAACCAAGAGAGTGAAGCTTTCTTT.

The J gene is TRBJ2-5, the V gene TRBV7-6; D might be TRBD1 (5 bases). In germline, CDR1 is SGHVS, CDR2 FNYEAQ. The CDR3 extends over 14 amino acids. Trimming pared 5 bases from V and 1 base from J, leaving 11 bases between. The chain's CDR3 is CASSVGRVQETQYF. In nucleotides, the CDR3 is TGTGCCAGCAGCGTCGGCAGGGTCCAAGAGACCCAGTACTTC.

The chain joins TRBV19 to TRBJ2-7; 10 bases fit TRBD1. V dropped 7 bases and J dropped 4; count of bases not matched to a gene: 7. The CDR3 has 14 amino acids. Germline lookup yields CDR1 LNHDA and CDR2 SQIVND (reference sequence). This CDR3 is CASTPGTGAYEQYF. CDR3 coding DNA: TGTGCCAGTACCCCGGGGACAGGGGCTTACGAGCAGTACTTC.

The J gene is TRBJ1-2, the V gene TRBV15; D ambiguous. Germline V gene data show CDR1 as LNHNV and CDR2 as YYDKDF (reference sequence). This CDR3 has 13 amino acids. V lost 7 bases and J lost 1, with 10 bases in between. The CDR3 spells CATNRGDNYGYTF. The CDR3 coding sequence is TGTGCCACCAATCGGGGTGATAACTATGGCTACACCTTC.

This clone was counted a single time. V gene TRBV7-9 combines with J gene TRBJ1-6; tentative D call: TRBD1 (5 bases). Germline values: CDR1 SEHNR, CDR2 FQNEAQ (reference sequence). The CDR3 sequence is 14 residues long. Trimming removed 8 bases at V and 6 bases at J, with 14 bases between. CDR3 in DNA: TGTGCCAGCGGGGGTGGGACCACTAATTCACCCCTCCACTTT. Protein product: CASGGGTTNSPLHF.

The CDR3 DNA follows: TGTGCCAGCTCACCCACTAGCGGGGGTTACGAGCAGTACTTC. Amino acids: CASSPTSGGYEQYF. This chain joins TRBV18 and TRBJ2-7, with 11 bases that match TRBD2. V was pared by 3 bases and J by 4 bases, with 2 bases of the junction left unmatched. Germline-derived CDR1 and CDR2 are KGHSH and LQKENI. The CDR3 runs to 14 residues.

The rearrangement links TRBV19 to TRBJ2-7; 9 bases are shared with TRBD1. The germline gives CDR1 LNHDA, CDR2 SQIVND (reference sequence). CDR3 length: 16 residues. J gave up 5 bases and V 4 bases, and 12 bases lay outside the gene matches. CDR3 protein: CASSTRPGQGINEQYF. The CDR3, as DNA: TGTGCCAGTAGTACCCGACCGGGACAGGGCATCAACGAGCAGTACTTC.